These T cell receptor beta chains were read from a single sample in a study of T cell changes during pregnancy in multiple sclerosis. The table came from immunoSEQ multiplex PCR; TCRdb's copy has only in-frame clones and leaves some out. Of about 77,000 clones in the sample, approximately 91% were seen once. Source: peripheral blood, taken before pregnancy. The receptor source for this set is a female donor with multiple sclerosis, enrolled in a pregnancy study. Both conserved end residues are part of each CDR3. Each record gives: clone size, J gene, V gene, D gene, CDR3 length, CDR3 DNA, CDR3 protein. D genes are given only for firm matches. Size is stated for part of the rows, as once, few or many counts, or as a class when the clone is expanded.

abundance: .
j_gene: TRBJ2-5
v_gene: TRBV7-6
d_gene: TRBD2
len: 16
CDR3nt: TGTGCCAGCAGCTTAACGGGCGGGGGATACCAAGAGACCCAGTACTTC
CDR3aa: CASSLTGGGYQETQYF

abundance: .
j_gene: TRBJ2-7
v_gene: TRBV28
d_gene: .
len: 15
CDR3nt: TGTGCCAGCAGTTCAGTAAGACAGCTCTCCTACGAGCAGTACTTC
CDR3aa: CASSSVRQLSYEQYF

abundance: .
j_gene: TRBJ2-7
v_gene: TRBV18
d_gene: TRBD2
len: 17
CDR3nt: TGTGCCAGCTCACCGGGACTAGCGGGGCCACGACCCTACGAGCAGTACTTC
CDR3aa: CASSPGLAGPRPYEQYF

abundance: .
j_gene: TRBJ1-6
v_gene: TRBV11-1
d_gene: .
len: 17
CDR3nt: TGTGCCAGCAGCCCCCGCACGGCGGACTCCTATAATTCACCCCTCCACTTT
CDR3aa: CASSPRTADSYNSPLHF

abundance: .
j_gene: TRBJ2-7
v_gene: TRBV9
d_gene: .
len: 13
CDR3nt: TGTGCCAGCAGCGTAGATCAGGACTACGAGCAGTACTTC
CDR3aa: CASSVDQDYEQYF

abundance: .
j_gene: TRBJ1-2
v_gene: TRBV5-1
d_gene: .
len: 13
CDR3nt: TGCGCCAGCAGCTTGGGGGGAGGCTATGGCTACACCTTC
CDR3aa: CASSLGGGYGYTF

abundance: .
j_gene: TRBJ2-1
v_gene: TRBV5-6
d_gene: TRBD2
len: 18
CDR3nt: TGTGCCAGCAGCTTGGGTAGCGGGGGGGCCGGTTACTACAATGAGCAGTTCTTC
CDR3aa: CASSLGSGGAGYYNEQFF

abundance: .
j_gene: TRBJ2-3
v_gene: TRBV6-1
d_gene: .
len: 14
CDR3nt: TGTGCCAGCAGTGGAAAACAACCCCCAGATACGCAGTATTTT
CDR3aa: CASSGKQPPDTQYF

abundance: .
j_gene: TRBJ1-1
v_gene: TRBV6-5
d_gene: TRBD1
len: 14
CDR3nt: TGTGCCAGCAGGCCGGGACAGGGAAGGACTGAAGCTTTCTTT
CDR3aa: CASRPGQGRTEAFF

abundance: .
j_gene: TRBJ2-3
v_gene: TRBV11-2
d_gene: .
len: 14
CDR3nt: TGTGCCAGCAGCCGACAGGCTAGCACAGATACGCAGTATTTT
CDR3aa: CASSRQASTDTQYF

abundance: .
j_gene: TRBJ2-3
v_gene: TRBV19
d_gene: TRBD1
len: 13
CDR3nt: TGTGCCAGTAGCCGACAGGGAGCAGATACGCAGTATTTT
CDR3aa: CASSRQGADTQYF

abundance: .
j_gene: TRBJ1-2
v_gene: TRBV7-2
d_gene: .
len: 13
CDR3nt: TGTGCCAGCAGCGAGGACACTTACTATGGCTACACCTTC
CDR3aa: CASSEDTYYGYTF

abundance: .
j_gene: TRBJ2-1
v_gene: TRBV6-1
d_gene: TRBD1
len: 10
CDR3nt: TGTGCCAGCGGACAGGGAAGGCAGTTCTTC
CDR3aa: CASGQGRQFF

abundance: once
j_gene: TRBJ2-5
v_gene: TRBV19
d_gene: TRBD2
len: 15
CDR3nt: TGTGCCAGTTCCGGTCTAGCGGGGGTCCAAGAGACCCAGTACTTC
CDR3aa: CASSGLAGVQETQYF

abundance: .
j_gene: TRBJ2-7
v_gene: TRBV6-1
d_gene: .
len: 17
CDR3nt: TGTGCCAGCAGTGATAAGGGGGGGAGGGGGTCCTCCTACGAGCAGTACTTC
CDR3aa: CASSDKGGRGSSYEQYF

abundance: .
j_gene: TRBJ1-1
v_gene: TRBV5-1
d_gene: .
len: 16
CDR3nt: TGCGCCAGCAGCTTGGTTGTCGCGACGGAGGGGACTGAAGCTTTCTTT
CDR3aa: CASSLVVATEGTEAFF

abundance: .
j_gene: TRBJ1-1
v_gene: TRBV7-9
d_gene: .
len: 13
CDR3nt: TGTGCCAGCAGCCTCTTCGGGGGGACTGAAGCTTTCTTT
CDR3aa: CASSLFGGTEAFF

abundance: .
j_gene: TRBJ2-3
v_gene: TRBV30
d_gene: .
len: 13
CDR3nt: TGTGCCTGGAGTTTGAGCCACACAGATACGCAGTATTTT
CDR3aa: CAWSLSHTDTQYF

abundance: .
j_gene: TRBJ2-7
v_gene: TRBV6-6
d_gene: TRBD2
len: 13
CDR3nt: TGTGCCAGCACACTAGCGGATCCCTACGAGCAGTACTTC
CDR3aa: CASTLADPYEQYF

abundance: .
j_gene: TRBJ1-1
v_gene: TRBV11-1
d_gene: .
len: 14
CDR3nt: TGTGCCAGCAGCCCGGACATAGCCTTCACTGAAGCTTTCTTT
CDR3aa: CASSPDIAFTEAFF

abundance: .
j_gene: TRBJ1-2
v_gene: TRBV28
d_gene: TRBD1
len: 15
CDR3nt: TGTGCCAGCAGTCCACACAGGGGGTGGAACTATGGCTACACCTTC
CDR3aa: CASSPHRGWNYGYTF

abundance: .
j_gene: TRBJ2-3
v_gene: TRBV2
d_gene: .
len: 11
CDR3nt: TGTGCCAGCAGTGAGCGAGATACGCAGTATTTT
CDR3aa: CASSERDTQYF

abundance: .
j_gene: TRBJ1-1
v_gene: TRBV7-2
d_gene: .
len: 12
CDR3nt: TGTGCCAGCAGCTTGAGGCAGACTGAAGCTTTCTTT
CDR3aa: CASSLRQTEAFF

abundance: once
j_gene: TRBJ1-5
v_gene: TRBV4-3
d_gene: TRBD1
len: 14
CDR3nt: TGCGCCAGCAGCAACGACAGGGTGGATCAGCCCCAGCATTTT
CDR3aa: CASSNDRVDQPQHF

abundance: .
j_gene: TRBJ2-7
v_gene: TRBV5-1
d_gene: TRBD1
len: 16
CDR3nt: TGCGCCAGCAGCGGAAAACAGGGGTCGGGCATTTACGAGCAGTACTTC
CDR3aa: CASSGKQGSGIYEQYF

abundance: .
j_gene: TRBJ2-1
v_gene: TRBV2
d_gene: TRBD2
len: 17
CDR3nt: TGTGCCAGCAGTGATTGGGCGGGGGGGCACTCCGTCGATGAGCAGTTCTTC
CDR3aa: CASSDWAGGHSVDEQFF

abundance: .
j_gene: TRBJ2-2
v_gene: TRBV27
d_gene: .
len: 15
CDR3nt: TGTGCCAGCCCCCGAGGGACACCCAACACCGGGGAGCTGTTTTTT
CDR3aa: CASPRGTPNTGELFF

abundance: .
j_gene: TRBJ1-1
v_gene: TRBV10-2
d_gene: TRBD1
len: 17
CDR3nt: TGCGCCAGCGCTTCACGGGACAGGCCATTTCCGGGCACTGAAGCTTTCTTT
CDR3aa: CASASRDRPFPGTEAFF

abundance: few
j_gene: TRBJ1-1
v_gene: TRBV29-1
d_gene: .
len: 13
CDR3nt: TGCAGCGTTGGGCGCAGGCAGAACACTGAAGCTTTCTTT
CDR3aa: CSVGRRQNTEAFF

abundance: once
j_gene: TRBJ1-1
v_gene: TRBV6-4
d_gene: TRBD1
len: 13
CDR3nt: TGTGCCAGCAGCGCGGACAGGGCCACTGAAGCTTTCTTT
CDR3aa: CASSADRATEAFF

abundance: .
j_gene: TRBJ2-5
v_gene: TRBV2
d_gene: TRBD2
len: 15
CDR3nt: TGTGCCAGCAGCCCCCCCGGGACTACCAAAGAGACCCAGTACTTC
CDR3aa: CASSPPGTTKETQYF

abundance: .
j_gene: TRBJ2-1
v_gene: TRBV6-1
d_gene: TRBD2
len: 15
CDR3nt: TGTGCCAGCGTGGTAGCGGGGGGCTCCTACAATGAGCAGTTCTTC
CDR3aa: CASVVAGGSYNEQFF

abundance: .
j_gene: TRBJ2-5
v_gene: TRBV7-9
d_gene: .
len: 14
CDR3nt: TGTGCCAGCAGCGAGGACTATTCCGAAGAGACCCAGTACTTC
CDR3aa: CASSEDYSEETQYF

abundance: .
j_gene: TRBJ1-4
v_gene: TRBV4-2
d_gene: .
len: 16
CDR3nt: TGTGCCAGCAGCGCCCGCTGGTCCGGAACTAATGAAAAACTGTTTTTT
CDR3aa: CASSARWSGTNEKLFF

abundance: .
j_gene: TRBJ2-2
v_gene: TRBV6-5
d_gene: .
len: 13
CDR3nt: TGTGCCAGCAGTTACCCTTACACCGGGGAGCTGTTTTTT
CDR3aa: CASSYPYTGELFF

abundance: .
j_gene: TRBJ1-4
v_gene: TRBV5-1
d_gene: TRBD1
len: 14
CDR3nt: TGCGCCAGCAGCGGGACAGGGGCGGGGGAAAAACTGTTTTTT
CDR3aa: CASSGTGAGEKLFF

abundance: .
j_gene: TRBJ1-4
v_gene: TRBV25-1
d_gene: .
len: 15
CDR3nt: TGTGCCAGCAGTGAATTCCTGGGGGGAGCTGAAAAACTGTTTTTT
CDR3aa: CASSEFLGGAEKLFF

abundance: once
j_gene: TRBJ2-1
v_gene: TRBV5-1
d_gene: TRBD2
len: 15
CDR3nt: TGCGCCAGCAGCTTGATACCGGGGGGAGACAATGAGCAGTTCTTC
CDR3aa: CASSLIPGGDNEQFF

abundance: .
j_gene: TRBJ1-1
v_gene: TRBV10-2
d_gene: TRBD1
len: 14
CDR3nt: TGCGCCAGCAGTGAGTGGATCCGACAGGGAGAAGCTTTCTTT
CDR3aa: CASSEWIRQGEAFF

abundance: .
j_gene: TRBJ1-6
v_gene: TRBV7-9
d_gene: TRBD1
len: 15
CDR3nt: TGTGCCAGCAGCTTAATAGACAGGGGGGGATCACCCCTCCACTTT
CDR3aa: CASSLIDRGGSPLHF

abundance: once
j_gene: TRBJ1-1
v_gene: TRBV2
d_gene: TRBD1
len: 14
CDR3nt: TGTGCCAGCAGCGCAACAGGGGTAGGCACTGAAGCTTTCTTT
CDR3aa: CASSATGVGTEAFF

abundance: .
j_gene: TRBJ1-3
v_gene: TRBV15
d_gene: .
len: 12
CDR3nt: TGTGCCACCAGTATTTTTGGAAACACCATATATTTT
CDR3aa: CATSIFGNTIYF

abundance: .
j_gene: TRBJ1-3
v_gene: TRBV6-5
d_gene: .
len: 15
CDR3nt: TGTGCCAGCACCCCGGACTGGTTGCGAGGAAACACCATATATTTT
CDR3aa: CASTPDWLRGNTIYF

abundance: .
j_gene: TRBJ2-2
v_gene: TRBV6-6
d_gene: .
len: 14
CDR3nt: TGTGCCAGCAGGGGCCAGTACAACACCGGGGAGCTGTTTTTT
CDR3aa: CASRGQYNTGELFF

abundance: .
j_gene: TRBJ2-5
v_gene: TRBV30
d_gene: TRBD2
len: 13
CDR3nt: TGTGCCTGGAGTGTATCGGGAGGGGAGACCCAGTACTTC
CDR3aa: CAWSVSGGETQYF

abundance: .
j_gene: TRBJ2-1
v_gene: TRBV5-4
d_gene: .
len: 14
CDR3nt: TGTGCCAGCAGCCTGGAACGGAGGGAGCATGAGCAGTTCTTC
CDR3aa: CASSLERREHEQFF

abundance: .
j_gene: TRBJ2-4
v_gene: TRBV5-4
d_gene: .
len: 12
CDR3nt: TGTGCCAGCAGCTTGTGGGGGGACATTCAGTACTTC
CDR3aa: CASSLWGDIQYF

abundance: .
j_gene: TRBJ2-7
v_gene: TRBV21-1
d_gene: .
len: 18
CDR3nt: TGTGCCAGCAGCAAAGTATCTAGCGGGGGGACAGTCCCCTACGAGCAGTACTTC
CDR3aa: CASSKVSSGGTVPYEQYF

abundance: .
j_gene: TRBJ2-1
v_gene: TRBV4-3
d_gene: TRBD2
len: 17
CDR3nt: TGCGCCAGCAGCCAAGATGTAGCGGGGAGCTCCTACAATGAGCAGTTCTTC
CDR3aa: CASSQDVAGSSYNEQFF

abundance: .
j_gene: TRBJ1-1
v_gene: TRBV18
d_gene: TRBD1
len: 13
CDR3nt: TGTGCCAGCTCACCAACTGCGACAGGGGAAGCTTTCTTT
CDR3aa: CASSPTATGEAFF

abundance: .
j_gene: TRBJ1-4
v_gene: TRBV7-9
d_gene: .
len: 17
CDR3nt: TGTGCCAGCAGCTTAGTCCCGTTGACAGCTTCTAATGAAAAACTGTTTTTT
CDR3aa: CASSLVPLTASNEKLFF

abundance: .
j_gene: TRBJ2-5
v_gene: TRBV7-6
d_gene: TRBD2
len: 14
CDR3nt: TGTGCCAGCAGCTCCGGACTAGCCCAAGAGACCCAGTACTTC
CDR3aa: CASSSGLAQETQYF

abundance: .
j_gene: TRBJ1-1
v_gene: TRBV7-9
d_gene: .
len: 12
CDR3nt: TGTGCCAGCAGCTTTTTTCCGGGGATGGATTTCTTT
CDR3aa: CASSFFPGMDFF

abundance: .
j_gene: TRBJ2-1
v_gene: TRBV4-3
d_gene: TRBD2
len: 15
CDR3nt: TGCGCCAGCACCCGAATCTTAGCGGGGGGGCTTGAGCAGTTCTTC
CDR3aa: CASTRILAGGLEQFF